A selection of T cell receptor beta chains follows, all from one sample in a study of blood T cell repertoires in COVID-19. Here immunoSEQ multiplex PCR was the method, and the copy in TCRdb shows in-frame clones only, minus some. The sample lists around 430,000 clones, around 88% seen once, with roughly 13% in the top ten. Sequenced: peripheral blood. These receptor sequences come from a woman between 45 and 60 years old with COVID-19, enrolled during active disease. The conserved cysteine and the conserved F or W are not part of the CDR3 here.

v_call	cdr3_length	j_call	cdr3_aa
TRBV29-1	11	TRBJ2-3	SVARGNTDTQY
TRBV6-1	12	TRBJ1-2	ASSESPANYGYT
TRBV19	12	TRBJ1-1	ASSIREGGTEAF
TRBV7-3	12	TRBJ2-3	ASSLGSSEDTQY
TRBV19	11	TRBJ1-2	ASSIGQGDGYT
TRBV20-1	12	TRBJ2-7	SAIDGLASDEQY
TRBV6-5	12	TRBJ2-7	ASSTGWGDYEQY
TRBV7-3	12	TRBJ1-2	ASSLDGTGRGYT
TRBV27	13	TRBJ2-1	ASSTLGLARNEQF
TRBV9	14	TRBJ2-5	ASSVDGGGVQETQY
TRBV5-4	14	TRBJ1-3	ASSLGAGLNGNTIY
TRBV30	12	TRBJ1-6	AWRQGAYNSPLH
TRBV12-5	12	TRBJ1-5	ASGLGASNQPQH
TRBV27	14	TRBJ2-1	ASSSLGGGAYNEQF
TRBV7-9	11	TRBJ2-4	ASSPDPADIQY
TRBV6-5	9	TRBJ1-6	ASGPNSPLH
TRBV11-1	11	TRBJ2-7	ASSPGTGGEQY
TRBV9	13	TRBJ1-2	ASSGEQYPNYGYT
TRBV19	15	TRBJ2-2	ASSIRGTGTNTGELF
TRBV20-1	9	TRBJ2-5	SAREEETQY
TRBV2	11	TRBJ1-1	ASSADTNTEAF
TRBV30	11	TRBJ1-1	ACDRVKNTEAF
TRBV7-9	16	TRBJ2-3	ASSLRSRQESSTDTQY
TRBV29-1	10	TRBJ1-6	SVRQGHSPLH
TRBV3-1/TRBV3-2	13	TRBJ1-4	ASSRDRSVVRKLF
TRBV11-2	12	TRBJ2-7	ASRVQGGGREQY
TRBV5-5	11	TRBJ2-5	ASTSVGGETQY
TRBV28	12	TRBJ2-7	ASSLPGALYEQY
TRBV7-2	14	TRBJ2-5	ASSLVGTGFQETQY
TRBV28	15	TRBJ2-1	ASSLGGGTASYNEQF
TRBV6-5	11	TRBJ2-7	ARSGQGAYEQY
TRBV27	13	TRBJ1-5	ASRLGQYSNQPQH
TRBV28	12	TRBJ1-1	ASTPPRVNTEAF
TRBV20-1	13	TRBJ1-1	SASAQGAINTEAF
TRBV27	13	TRBJ2-2	ASGNSGRNTGELF
TRBV6-4	16	TRBJ2-1	ASSDSALAGGPSDEQF
TRBV9	13	TRBJ2-1	ASSVGSSGGAVQF
TRBV5-1	12	TRBJ2-5	ASSSARGGETQY
TRBV7-8	13	TRBJ1-2	ASSLVWQGPSGYT
TRBV19	12	TRBJ1-2	ASSFLGQSRGYT
TRBV19	11	TRBJ1-2	ASSISDRRLVA
TRBV2	18	TRBJ2-5	ASRARTGTANSRKQETQY
TRBV27	12	TRBJ1-4	ASSLGGANEKLF
TRBV3-1/TRBV3-2	14	TRBJ1-6	ASSQGTGQGVAPLH
TRBV18	15	TRBJ1-1	ASSPGTGGGWNTEAF
TRBV30	12	TRBJ2-1	AWRPPGWANEQF
TRBV9	11	TRBJ2-7	ASGPRSSYEQY
TRBV5-1	13	TRBJ1-1	ASSLGRTGNTEAF
TRBV21-1	12	TRBJ2-7	ASSPRRSGDEQY
TRBV4-2	14	TRBJ1-5	ASSQEIGGSNQPQH